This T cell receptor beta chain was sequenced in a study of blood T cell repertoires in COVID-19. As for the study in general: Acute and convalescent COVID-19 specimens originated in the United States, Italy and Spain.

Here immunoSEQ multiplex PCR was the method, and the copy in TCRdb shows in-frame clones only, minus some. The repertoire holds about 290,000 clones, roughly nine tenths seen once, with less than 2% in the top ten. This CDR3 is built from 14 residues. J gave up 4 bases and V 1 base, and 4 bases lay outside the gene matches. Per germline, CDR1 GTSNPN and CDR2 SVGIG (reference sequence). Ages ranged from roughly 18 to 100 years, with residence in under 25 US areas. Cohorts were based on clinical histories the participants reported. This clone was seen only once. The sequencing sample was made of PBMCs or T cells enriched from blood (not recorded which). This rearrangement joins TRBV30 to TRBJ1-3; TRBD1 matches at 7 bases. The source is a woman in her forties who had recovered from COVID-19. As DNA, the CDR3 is TGTGCCTGGAGTGGGGCGGGACAGGGAAACACCATATATTTT. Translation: CAWSGAGQGNTIYF.